Below, 32 T cell receptor beta chains from the same sample are listed, as sequenced in a study of blood T cell repertoires in COVID-19 (dated by TCRdb to between 2020 and 2021). The library was made by the immunoSEQ multiplex PCR assay. TCRdb mirrors the immuneACCESS table, restricted to in-frame sequences. Some clones are absent from its copies; in checked studies, under half trace to an unresolved V gene, and the reason for the others is unknown. For this sample there are 200,000 to 300,000 clones; roughly 83% appear just once. In total, the top ten clones hold around 12% of the sample. Source material: peripheral blood. The source of these receptors is an elderly man with acute or convalescent COVID-19.

J is TRBJ2-3 and V is TRBV6-2 or TRBV6-3; 7 bases are shared with TRBD1. Germline CDR1 MNHEY, CDR2 SVGEGT. The CDR3 extends over 15 amino acids. V shed 4 bases and J 4 bases; nucleotides not matched to a gene: 8. CDR3 amino acids: CASSFGDRVADTQYF. CDR3 coding DNA: TGTGCCAGCAGTTTCGGAGACAGGGTCGCAGATACGCAGTATTTT.

This sequence joins TRBV5-1 and TRBJ2-1, with D hard to call. The CDR3 spans 13 residues. Trimming left V 1 base short and J 6 bases short, with 8 bases between. Germline V gene sequence: CDR1 SGHRS, CDR2 YFSETQ. Here the CDR3 DNA reads TGCGCCAGCAGCTTGCAAGCCTCCAATGAGCAGTTCTTC. As protein: CASSLQASNEQFF.

The V gene is TRBV10-1, the J gene TRBJ1-1; 8 bases are a match to TRBD1. From germline, CDR1 is WNHNN and CDR2 SYGVQD (reference sequence). The CDR3 is made up of 16 amino acids. J was trimmed by 0 bases and V by 2 bases; bases with no gene match: 5. The CDR3 nucleotides read TGCGCCAGCAGTGAGAGCACAGGGGGATTGAACACTGAAGCTTTCTTT. This sequence encodes CASSESTGGLNTEAFF.

As regards this clone: The sample carries other DNA sequences with the same CDR3. The V call is TRBV18, the J call TRBJ2-3; 12 bases line up with TRBD2. Germline V gene lookup returns CDR1 KGHSH and CDR2 LQKENI. V gave up 3 bases and J gave up 1 base; unmatched junction bases: 5. This CDR3 comprises 17 residues. CDR3 protein: CASSPGLAGTRTDTQYF. The CDR3 DNA reads as TGTGCCAGCTCACCCGGACTAGCGGGAACACGCACAGATACGCAGTATTTT.

This chain connects TRBV7-9 to TRBJ2-3, with D possibly TRBD1 on 7 matching bases. V was trimmed by 4 bases and J by 1 base, leaving 18 bases between them. Germline V lookup: CDR1 SEHNR, CDR2 FQNEAQ (reference sequence). This CDR3 has 17 residues. The CDR3 spells CASSSGQGGEGTDTQYF. The CDR3 bases are TGTGCCAGCAGCTCGGGCCAGGGGGGCGAGGGCACAGATACGCAGTATTTT.

V is TRBV2 and J is TRBJ2-7; possibly TRBD1 for D (6 bases). V lost 8 bases and J 3 bases, leaving 14 bases between the germline ends. The CDR3 length is 13 residues. Germline V gene lookup returns CDR1 SNHLY and CDR2 FYNNEI. This CDR3 reads CASSRRGIYEQYF. The CDR3 DNA is TGTGCCAGCTCCCGTAGGGGGATCTACGAGCAGTACTTC.

This chain uses TRBV6-2 or TRBV6-3 with TRBJ2-7; 9 bases map to TRBD2. Looked up from germline, CDR1 is MNHEY and CDR2 is SVGEGT. This CDR3 has 12 residues. V lost 5 bases, J lost 6 bases, and 2 bases stayed unmatched. The CDR3 region is CASSRAGGEQYF. CDR3 bases: TGTGCCAGCAGTAGAGCGGGGGGCGAGCAGTACTTC.

The CDR3 DNA reads TGTGCCAGCAGTATCGGGACATCGACTTCACCCCTCCACTTT. It is translated as CASSIGTSTSPLHF. The chain uses TRBV25-1 and TRBJ1-6, with D perhaps matching TRBD1 (6 bases). V was trimmed by 5 bases and J by 9 bases, leaving 14 bases between them. CDR3 length: 14 amino acids. Germline CDR1 reads MGHDK; CDR2 reads SYGVNS.

This sequence joins TRBV19 and TRBJ2-3, with D maybe TRBD1 (6 bases). V was shortened by 4 bases and J by 2 bases, with 19 bases between the two germline ends. Germline CDR1 is LNHDA and CDR2 is SQIVND (reference sequence). The CDR3 is made up of 17 amino acids. CDR3 region: CASSTVGGVPSTDTQYF. CDR3 nucleotide sequence: TGTGCCAGTAGTACAGTTGGGGGCGTACCATCCACAGATACGCAGTATTTT.

The chain joins TRBV7-9 to TRBJ2-5, with D possibly matching TRBD1 (6 bases). The V end was cut by 1 base, the J end by 4 bases, with 13 bases between. The CDR3 sequence is 15 residues long. The germline V gene encodes CDR1 SEHNR and CDR2 FQNEAQ (reference sequence). The CDR3 DNA follows: TGTGCCAGCAGCTTAGTTGGGGGCGCGGGAGAGACCCAGTACTTC. Protein: CASSLVGGAGETQYF.

The V call is TRBV27, the J call TRBJ1-5, with 9 bases identical to TRBD1. The J segment lost 7 bases and the V segment lost 2 bases, leaving 6 bases of the junction unmatched. The CDR3 length is 15 residues. CDR1 is MNHEY and CDR2 is SMNVEV in the germline V gene (reference sequence). The CDR3 nucleotides are TGTGCCAGCAGTTTAGGGACAGGGCTGAGGCAGCCCCAGCATTTT. Translated: CASSLGTGLRQPQHF.

This clone was recorded only once. The chain couples TRBV18 to TRBJ2-3; D may be TRBD2 (5 bases). The CDR3 consists of 16 residues. CDR1 is KGHSH, CDR2 LQKENI, per germline. With 1 base removed from V and 6 bases from J, the gap between germline ends came to 17 bases. This CDR3 reads CASSPLVPTGMDTQYF. As DNA, the CDR3 is TGTGCCAGCTCACCACTCGTTCCCACGGGAATGGATACGCAGTATTTT.

In nucleotides, the CDR3 is TGTGCCAGCAGTTTTAACCCACAGGACCCAAATCAGCCCCAGCATTTT. This translates into CASSFNPQDPNQPQHF. V usage is TRBV27 and J usage is TRBJ1-5; maybe TRBD1 (5 bases). The CDR3 runs to 16 residues. Germline V gene data show CDR1 as MNHEY and CDR2 as SMNVEV (reference sequence). Trimming pared 3 bases from V and 4 bases from J, leaving 16 bases between.

The V and J genes are TRBV10-1 and TRBJ1-3; 9 nucleotides match TRBD1. After removal of 3 bases from V and 2 bases from J, the junction contained 2 bases not matched to a gene. Germline V gene sequence: CDR1 WNHNN, CDR2 SYGVQD (reference sequence). CDR3 size: 15 residues. CDR3 sequence reads: CASSDGTGPGNTIYF. CDR3 nucleotides: TGCGCCAGCAGTGACGGGACAGGGCCTGGAAACACCATATATTTT.

V is TRBV5-1 and J is TRBJ2-1; 7 bases fit TRBD2. Per germline, CDR1 SGHRS and CDR2 YFSETQ. This CDR3 has 15 residues. V lost 4 bases to trimming and J lost 0 bases; unmatched junction nucleotides: 4. The CDR3 DNA follows: TGCGCCAGCAGCCGGGACTACAGCTCCTACAATGAGCAGTTCTTC. This codes for CASSRDYSSYNEQFF.

This clone was seen only a few times. This sequence joins TRBV11-2 and TRBJ1-5, with D uncertain. This CDR3 contains 15 residues. V lost 4 bases and J lost 3, with 13 bases in between. Germline V gene data show CDR1 as SGHAT and CDR2 as FQNNGV. The CDR3 region has the DNA TGTGCCAGCAGCTCAGCGGACGGTTACAATCAGCCCCAGCATTTT. Translation: CASSSADGYNQPQHF.

This clone was counted once. This chain uses TRBV29-1 with TRBJ1-5; 7 bases align to TRBD1. The ends lost 7 bases at V and 3 bases at J; junction bases unmatched: 6. The CDR3 runs to 13 residues. From germline, CDR1 is SQVTM and CDR2 ANQGSEA. The CDR3 nucleotides read TGCAGCGCCCTGACAGGGAACAATCAGCCCCAGCATTTT. Protein sequence: CSALTGNNQPQHF.

The genes are TRBV19 and TRBJ1-2; 7 bases match TRBD1. The CDR3 spans 12 residues. Germline trimming cut 4 bases from V and 7 bases from J; bases unmatched to any gene: 3. Germline V CDR1 and CDR2: LNHDA, SQIVND (reference sequence). The CDR3 region has the DNA TGTGCCAGTAGTAGGACAGGTAGTGGCTACACCTTC. Translation gives CASSRTGSGYTF.

CDR3 amino acids: CASSLGGAQQPQHF. The CDR3 DNA sequence: TGTGCCAGCAGTTTAGGAGGTGCCCAGCAGCCCCAGCATTTT. The V and J genes are TRBV28 and TRBJ1-5, with D hard to call. Germline-derived CDR1 and CDR2 are MDHEN and SYDVKM. CDR3 size: 14 residues. V was pared by 2 bases and J by 7 bases, with 12 bases between.

The chain is built from TRBV5-1 and TRBJ2-1; 7 bases map to TRBD2. The CDR3 sequence is 16 residues long. The germline CDR1 and CDR2 sequences are SGHRS and YFSETQ. J lost 4 bases, V lost 5 bases, and 12 bases had no gene match. As DNA, the CDR3 is TGCGCCAGCAGTGGCGGGGGAGCCCAGCTATACAATGAGCAGTTCTTC. This codes for CASSGGGAQLYNEQFF.

This sequence joins TRBV5-4 and TRBJ1-6; D unclear. The V gene's germline CDR1 is SGHNT and CDR2 YYREEE (reference sequence). V was clipped by 5 bases and J by 5 bases, with 5 bases between them. The CDR3 runs to 12 residues. CDR3: CASSSDNSPLHF. The DNA for the CDR3 is TGTGCCAGCAGTAGCGATAATTCACCCCTCCACTTT.

V and J are TRBV2 and TRBJ1-1, with D maybe TRBD1 (6 bases). The CDR3 spans 12 residues. V lost 6 bases, J lost 2 bases, and 7 bases lay in between. The germline V gene has CDR1 SNHLY and CDR2 FYNNEI. In DNA form, the CDR3 reads TGTGCCAGCAGGACAGGCAACACTGAAGCTTTCTTT. Amino acids: CASRTGNTEAFF.

The V gene is TRBV9, the J gene TRBJ2-2; the D gene is possibly TRBD2 (6 bases). Germline lookup yields CDR1 SGDLS and CDR2 YYNGEE. V was cut by 2 bases and J by 5 bases, with 13 bases left in between. The CDR3 covers 15 residues. The CDR3 here is CASSVAGSYTGELFF. For the CDR3, the DNA is TGTGCCAGCAGCGTGGCCGGGAGTTATACCGGGGAGCTGTTTTTT.

This clone was detected only a few times. This chain's CDR3 is CASSLPGNYGYTF. The CDR3, as DNA: TGTGCCAGCAGCCTCCCAGGGAACTATGGCTACACCTTC. The chain carries TRBV5-8 and TRBJ1-2, with D perhaps matching TRBD1 (5 bases). V gave up 4 bases and J gave up 2 bases, with 9 bases separating them. Per the germline V gene, CDR1 is SGHTS and CDR2 is YDEGEE. The CDR3 contains 13 residues.

This clone was observed a handful of times. The rearrangement links TRBV19 to TRBJ1-5, with D maybe TRBD1 (5 bases). The ends were cut back, 6 bases at V and 4 bases at J, with 13 bases in the middle. The CDR3 is made up of 14 amino acids. Germline-derived CDR1 and CDR2 are LNHDA and SQIVND (reference sequence). CDR3 sequence (DNA): TGTGCCAGTAGCTCAGGGTTTGCGAATCAGCCCCAGCATTTT. Residues: CASSSGFANQPQHF.

The chain employs TRBV19 and TRBJ2-5, with 8 bases identical to TRBD1. This CDR3 is built from 15 residues. V lost 5 bases and J lost 4; bases outside the gene matches: 9. CDR1 and CDR2 from the germline V gene are LNHDA and SQIVND (reference sequence). The CDR3 loop reads CASSAGQGGRETQYF. CDR3 in DNA: TGTGCCAGTAGTGCCGGACAGGGCGGGCGAGAGACCCAGTACTTC.

This chain links TRBV4-2 with TRBJ2-3, with D possibly being TRBD2 (7 bases). Germline V gene data show CDR1 as LGHNA and CDR2 as YNFKEQ. The CDR3 runs 16 residues. The V end lost 1 base, the J end lost 5 bases, and 16 bases lay between the germline ends. CDR3 bases: TGTGCCAGCAGCCAAGGAGGGGGGGCCGGGGGAGATACGCAGTATTTT. It is translated as CASSQGGGAGGDTQYF.

This chain uses TRBV6-5 with TRBJ1-1; D remains ambiguous. Deletions cut 6 bases from V and 1 base from J, with 12 bases between. Germline CDR1 reads MNHEY; CDR2 reads SVGAGI. CDR3 length equals 14 residues. The CDR3 reads CASRVGESNTEAFF. In nucleotides, the CDR3 is TGTGCCAGCAGGGTGGGAGAGTCGAACACTGAAGCTTTCTTT.

The chain employs TRBV7-8 and TRBJ1-3, with 7 bases identical to TRBD1. Germline V gene data show CDR1 as SGHVS and CDR2 as FQNEAQ. This CDR3 region has 15 residues. Germline trimming cut 5 bases from V and 2 bases from J; bases unmatched to any gene: 6. CDR3 DNA sequence: TGTGCCAGCAGCCGGGGACAGCCTACTGGAAACACCATATATTTT. The encoded protein is CASSRGQPTGNTIYF.

The genes are TRBV7-8 and TRBJ2-5; the match to TRBD2 covers 13 bases. Unmatched junction bases numbered 9, after V lost 6 bases and J lost 5 bases. CDR1 is SGHVS and CDR2 is FQNEAQ in the germline V gene. The CDR3 has 16 amino acids. In DNA, the CDR3 is TGTGCCAGCAGTCTGAGACTAGCGGGGGGTGTGGAGACCCAGTACTTC. Its protein product is CASSLRLAGGVETQYF.

This rearrangement joins TRBV6-2 or TRBV6-3 to TRBJ2-7; D perhaps matches TRBD2 (5 bases). Germline lookup yields CDR1 MNHEY and CDR2 SVGEGT. The CDR3 length is 13 residues. Deletions cut 0 bases from V and 7 bases from J, with 10 bases between. The CDR3: CASSYSSGKEQYF. The DNA for the CDR3 is TGTGCCAGCAGTTACTCGAGCGGAAAAGAGCAGTACTTC.

The chain couples TRBV3-1 (or the pseudogene TRBV3-2) to TRBJ1-3; 8 bases are shared with TRBD1. With V trimmed by 4 bases and J by 0 bases, 8 bases remained unmatched. Germline-derived CDR1 and CDR2 are LGHDT and YNNKEL (reference sequence). This CDR3 comprises 17 residues. The CDR3 DNA sequence: TGTGCCAGCAGCCCGACAGGGGTCACACTCTCTGGAAACACCATATATTTT. Encoded protein: CASSPTGVTLSGNTIYF.